Below, 4 T cell receptor beta chains from the same sample are listed, as sequenced in a study of CD8 T cells in ankylosing spondylitis. TCRdb processed the 5' RACE reads anew with MiXCR; each CDR3 protein has one entry. In the table there are some 250,000 distinct CDR3 sequences, roughly 8.6% of which are singletons. Source material: blood, either unsorted or a sorted T cell fraction (not recorded which). Receptor source: a male donor with ankylosing spondylitis or in good health (not recorded which).

This clonotype was recorded many times. This chain connects TRBV4-3 to TRBJ2-1, with 13 bases aligning to TRBD2. Germline loops: CDR1 LGHNA, CDR2 YSLEER. The CDR3 is 17 amino acids. The V and J ends lost 4 bases and 7 bases, in that order; junction bases with no gene match: 10. The CDR3 DNA reads TGCGCCAGCAGCCCTACTAGCGGGGGGGCCGGGAAAAATGAGCAGTTCTTC. It encodes CASSPTSGGAGKNEQFF.

There are many counts of this clonotype. The chain couples TRBV5-6 to TRBJ2-1, with 7 bases that match TRBD1. Germline CDR1 is SGHDT and CDR2 is YYEEEE. This CDR3 region has 15 residues. V lost 0 bases to trimming and J lost 6 bases; unmatched junction nucleotides: 6. CDR3 region: CASSLAGQVANEQFF. In DNA form, the CDR3 reads TGTGCCAGCAGCTTGGCAGGACAGGTGGCCAATGAGCAGTTCTTC.

The genes are TRBV5-1 and TRBJ2-1; the match to TRBD1 covers 9 bases. V lost 4 bases and J lost 12; bases outside the gene matches: 8. The CDR3 sequence is 13 residues long. Germline CDR1 reads SGHRS; CDR2 reads YFSETQ. Here the CDR3 reads CASSGHRGLAQFF. CDR3 nucleotide sequence: TGCGCCAGCAGCGGACACAGGGGGCTGGCGCAGTTCTTC.

This clonotype was found many times. The genes are TRBV20-1 and TRBJ2-2, with 10 nucleotides matching TRBD2. V lost 0 bases, J lost 8 bases, and 9 bases stayed unmatched. This CDR3 comprises 16 residues. Germline CDR1 is DFQATT and CDR2 is SNEGSKA (reference sequence). CDR3 sequence: CSARDPGSSGRGELFF. In nucleotides, the CDR3 is TGCAGTGCTAGAGACCCTGGTTCTAGCGGGAGAGGGGAGCTGTTTTTT.